This entry lists 4 T cell receptor beta chains sequenced from one sample in a study of cytomegalovirus exposure and HLA in healthy donors (dated by TCRdb to about 2017). The library was obtained by the immunoSEQ multiplex PCR assay. A mixture of 60 forward primers for TCR Vbeta segments and 13 reverse primers for TCR Jbeta segments was used in the multiplex PCR. In TCRdb, the immuneACCESS table is reduced to in-frame sequences with V and J assigned. These tables do not hold every clone; where another copy was compared, an unresolved V gene accounts for under half, and the others remain unexplained. For this sample the table gives about 200,000 clones, of which approximately 70% were detected only once. The ten largest clones represent 2% to 3% of the sample. The sample was PBMCs. Receptor source: a man aged 35-49 years in good health and CMV-seropositive.

In DNA form, the CDR3 reads TGCAGCGCCCGACAGGGGCACGATGAAGCTTTCTTT. This translates into CSARQGHDEAFF. The J gene is TRBJ1-1, the V gene TRBV29-1, with TRBD1 matching 8 bases. CDR1 SQVTM and CDR2 ANQGSEA come from the germline V gene. With 7 bases clipped from V and 7 bases from J, the junction kept 8 bases outside the gene matches. CDR3 size: 12 residues.

The chain joins TRBV7-8 to TRBJ1-6; 7 bases match TRBD1. Per the germline V gene, CDR1 is SGHVS and CDR2 is FQNEAQ. CDR3 length: 14 amino acids. V gave up 3 bases and J gave up 8 bases; unmatched junction bases: 4. The CDR3 DNA follows: TGTGCCAGCAGCTTCCGGGACAGCGATTCACCCCTCCACTTT. Translation gives CASSFRDSDSPLHF. The complete variable domain, with remaining parts taken from reference TRBV7-8 and TRBJ1-6, reads GAGVSQSPRYKVAKRGQDVALRCDPISGHVSLFWYQQALGQGPEFLTYFQNEAQLDKSGLPSDRFFAERPEGSVSTLKIQRTQQEDSAVYLCASSFRDSDSPLHFGNGTRLTVT.

The rearrangement uses TRBV7-2 and TRBJ2-5; TRBD1 matches 7 bases. The J call may be mistaken, given a closer DNA end match to TRBJ2-7. This CDR3 is 15 amino acids long. CDR1 SGHTA and CDR2 FQGNSA come from the germline V gene. The CDR3 region has the DNA TGTGCCAGCAGCTTAGAAATGAGGGGGCCCTACGAGCAGTACTTC. Residues: CASSLEMRGPYEQYF.

This clone is a singleton in its sample. The V call is TRBV7-3, the J call TRBJ1-2, with 8 bases lining up with TRBD1. Germline-derived CDR1 and CDR2 are SGHTA and FQGTGA. The CDR3 is 15 residues long. The V and J ends lost 2 bases and 5 bases, in that order; junction bases with no gene match: 7. The CDR3 sequence: CASSLEGTGSYGYTF. The CDR3, as DNA: TGTGCCAGCAGCTTAGAGGGGACAGGCTCATATGGCTACACCTTC.